The present T cell receptor (beta chain) was sequenced within a study of glioma-infiltrating T cells. Ten or more counts support this clonotype. CDR3 length: 15 residues. V lost 3 bases and J 4 bases, leaving 13 bases between the germline ends. Germline V gives CDR1 MGHRA, CDR2 YSYEKL. Amplification of TCR alpha and beta CDR3 regions from RNA used iRepertoire nested multiplex PCR. A single record per CDR3 protein comes from TCRdb applying MiXCR to the multiplex PCR reads. The repertoire holds about 210,000 distinct CDR3 sequences, approximately 30% seen once, with over 20% in the top ten. Sequenced sample: glioma tissue, nonneoplastic brain tissue, or PBMCs (not recorded which). The TCR comes from a human donor with low-grade glioma or glioblastoma, undergoing nonglioma brain surgery, or in good health (not recorded which). This chain joins TRBV4-1 and TRBJ1-5; D is possibly TRBD1 (6 bases). The CDR3 DNA sequence: TGCGCCAGCAGCCATAGGACAGAGGGGAATCAGCCCCAGCATTTT. This sequence encodes CASSHRTEGNQPQHF.